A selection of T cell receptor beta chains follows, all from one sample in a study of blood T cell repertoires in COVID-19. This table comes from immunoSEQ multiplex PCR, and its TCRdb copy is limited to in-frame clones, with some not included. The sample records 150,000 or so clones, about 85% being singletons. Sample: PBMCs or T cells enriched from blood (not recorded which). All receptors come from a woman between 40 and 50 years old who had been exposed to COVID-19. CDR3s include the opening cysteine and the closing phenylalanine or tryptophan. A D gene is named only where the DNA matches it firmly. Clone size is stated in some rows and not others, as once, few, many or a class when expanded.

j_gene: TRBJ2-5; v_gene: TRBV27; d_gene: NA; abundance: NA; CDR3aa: CASSWAGSETQYF; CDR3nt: TGTGCCAGCAGTTGGGCGGGGTCGGAGACCCAGTACTTC
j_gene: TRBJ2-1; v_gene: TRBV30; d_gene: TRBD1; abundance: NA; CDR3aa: CAWSGDRVNEQFF; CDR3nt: TGTGCCTGGAGTGGGGACAGGGTCAATGAGCAGTTCTTC
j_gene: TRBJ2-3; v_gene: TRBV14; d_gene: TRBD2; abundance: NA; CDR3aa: CASSQRSGRGTDTQYF; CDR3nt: TGTGCCAGCAGCCAACGAAGCGGGAGGGGGACAGATACGCAGTATTTT
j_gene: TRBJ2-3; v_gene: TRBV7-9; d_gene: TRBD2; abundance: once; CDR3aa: CASSLGETSGGTDTQYF; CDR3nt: TGTGCCAGCAGCTTAGGGGAGACTAGCGGGGGCACAGATACGCAGTATTTT
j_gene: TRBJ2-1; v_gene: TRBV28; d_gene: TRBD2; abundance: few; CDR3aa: CATSTLTSGSKNEQFF; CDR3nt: TGTGCCACCTCTACCTTGACTAGCGGGAGTAAGAATGAGCAGTTCTTC
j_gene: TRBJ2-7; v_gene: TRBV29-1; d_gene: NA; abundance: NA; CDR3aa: CSVAPIWSGAYEQYF; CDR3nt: TGCAGCGTTGCGCCGATTTGGTCAGGGGCCTACGAGCAGTACTTC
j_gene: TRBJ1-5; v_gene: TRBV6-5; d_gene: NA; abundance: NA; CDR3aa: CARLPGRGNQPQHF; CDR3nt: TGTGCCAGGCTTCCGGGTCGGGGCAATCAGCCCCAGCATTTT
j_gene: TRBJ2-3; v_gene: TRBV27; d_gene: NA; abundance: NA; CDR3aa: CASSFTWRDTQYF; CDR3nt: TGTGCCAGCAGTTTTACCTGGAGAGATACGCAGTATTTT
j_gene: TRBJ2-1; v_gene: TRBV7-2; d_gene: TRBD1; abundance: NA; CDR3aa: CASSSEGTGGAYNEQFF; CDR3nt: TGTGCCAGCAGCTCAGAGGGGACAGGGGGCGCTTACAATGAGCAGTTCTTC
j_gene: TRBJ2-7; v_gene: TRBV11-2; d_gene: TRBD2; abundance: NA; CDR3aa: CASTQEDLAGVEQYF; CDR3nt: TGTGCCAGCACCCAAGAGGACCTAGCGGGAGTTGAGCAGTACTTC
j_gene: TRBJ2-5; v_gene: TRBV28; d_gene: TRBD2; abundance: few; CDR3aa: CASSTTVPPSGRPQETQYF; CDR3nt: TGTGCCAGCAGTACAACGGTCCCCCCTAGCGGGAGGCCCCAGGAGACCCAGTACTTC
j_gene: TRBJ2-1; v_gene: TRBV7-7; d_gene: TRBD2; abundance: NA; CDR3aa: CASSLGLRLADPNEQFF; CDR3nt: TGTGCCAGCAGCTTAGGACTGCGACTAGCGGATCCGAATGAGCAGTTCTTC
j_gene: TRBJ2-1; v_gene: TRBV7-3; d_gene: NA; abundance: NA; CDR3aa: CASSLNPNYNEQFF; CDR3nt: TGTGCCAGCAGCTTAAATCCAAATTACAATGAGCAGTTCTTC
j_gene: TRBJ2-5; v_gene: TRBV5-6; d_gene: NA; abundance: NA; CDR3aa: CASSFVSGETQYF; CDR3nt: TGTGCCAGCAGCTTTGTCTCGGGGGAGACCCAGTACTTC
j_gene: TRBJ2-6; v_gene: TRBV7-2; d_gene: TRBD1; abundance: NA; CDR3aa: CASSPGTGGPGANVLTF; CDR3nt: TGTGCCAGCAGTCCCGGGACAGGGGGCCCTGGGGCCAACGTCCTGACTTTC
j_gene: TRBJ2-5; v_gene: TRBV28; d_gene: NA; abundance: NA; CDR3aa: CASSLTAQETQYF; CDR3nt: TGTGCCAGCAGTTTGACAGCCCAAGAGACCCAGTACTTC
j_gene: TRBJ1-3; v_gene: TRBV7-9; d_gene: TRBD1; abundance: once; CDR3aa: CASSFKTGGIHGNTIYF; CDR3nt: TGTGCCAGCAGCTTTAAGACAGGGGGCATTCATGGAAACACCATATATTTT
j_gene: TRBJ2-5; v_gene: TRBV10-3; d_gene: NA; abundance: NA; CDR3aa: CATRDTNDQETQYF; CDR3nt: TGTGCCACACGGGATACAAACGACCAAGAGACCCAGTACTTC
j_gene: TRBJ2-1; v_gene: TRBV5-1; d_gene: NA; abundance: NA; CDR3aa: CASSLPYRDEQFF; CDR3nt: TGCGCCAGCAGCTTGCCCTACCGGGATGAGCAGTTCTTC
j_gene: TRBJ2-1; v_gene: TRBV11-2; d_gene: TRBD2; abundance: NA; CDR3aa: CASSLVGLAGGNEQFF; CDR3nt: TGTGCCAGCAGCTTGGTGGGACTAGCGGGAGGGAATGAGCAGTTCTTC
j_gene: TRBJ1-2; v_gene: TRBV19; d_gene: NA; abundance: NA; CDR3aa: CASNPGFAGYTF; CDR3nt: TGTGCCAGTAACCCAGGGTTCGCTGGCTACACCTTC
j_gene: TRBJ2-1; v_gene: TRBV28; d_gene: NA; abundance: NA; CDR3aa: CASSPDRGNEQFF; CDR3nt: TGTGCCAGCAGTCCCGACCGGGGGAATGAGCAGTTCTTC
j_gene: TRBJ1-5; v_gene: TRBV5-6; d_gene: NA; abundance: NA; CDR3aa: CASSLSSGVLSNQPQHF; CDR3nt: TGTGCCAGCAGCTTGTCATCAGGGGTCTTGAGCAATCAGCCCCAGCATTTT
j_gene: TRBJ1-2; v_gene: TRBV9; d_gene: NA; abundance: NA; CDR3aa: CASSPTGTGGAYGYTF; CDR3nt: TGTGCCAGCAGCCCGACCGGGACGGGGGGGGCCTATGGCTACACCTTC
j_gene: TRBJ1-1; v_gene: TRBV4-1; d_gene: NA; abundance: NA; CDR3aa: CASSQVGQLNTEAFF; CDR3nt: TGCGCCAGCAGCCAAGTTGGACAGCTGAACACTGAAGCTTTCTTT
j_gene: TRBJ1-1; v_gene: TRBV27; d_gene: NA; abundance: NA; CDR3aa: CASKFREVTEAFF; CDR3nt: TGTGCCAGCAAGTTCAGGGAGGTCACTGAAGCTTTCTTT
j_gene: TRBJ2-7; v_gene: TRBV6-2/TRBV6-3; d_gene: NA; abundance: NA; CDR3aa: CASSRGTHYEQYF; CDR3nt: TGTGCCAGCAGTCGCGGGACTCACTACGAGCAGTACTTC
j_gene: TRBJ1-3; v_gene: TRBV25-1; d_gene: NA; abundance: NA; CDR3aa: CATLNPGGNTIYF; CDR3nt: TGTGCCACCCTAAATCCTGGTGGAAACACCATATATTTT
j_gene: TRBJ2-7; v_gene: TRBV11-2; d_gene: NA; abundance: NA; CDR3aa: CASSLRTDTYEQYF; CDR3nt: TGTGCCAGCAGCTTAAGAACAGACACCTACGAGCAGTACTTC
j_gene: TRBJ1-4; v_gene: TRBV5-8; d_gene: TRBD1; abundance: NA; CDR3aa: CASSLGFGTDEKLFF; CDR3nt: TGTGCCAGCAGCTTGGGTTTCGGGACAGATGAAAAACTGTTTTTT
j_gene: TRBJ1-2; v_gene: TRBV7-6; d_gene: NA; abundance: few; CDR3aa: CASSLRGRSCPF; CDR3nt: TGTGCCAGCAGCTTACGCGGTCGATCCTGCCCCTTC
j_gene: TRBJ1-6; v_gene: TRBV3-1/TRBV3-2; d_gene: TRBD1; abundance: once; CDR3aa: CASSPPGGQASSPLHF; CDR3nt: TGTGCCAGCAGCCCCCCCGGGGGACAGGCCAGCTCACCCCTCCACTTT
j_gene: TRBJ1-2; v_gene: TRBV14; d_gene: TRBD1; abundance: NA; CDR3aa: CASSQQRTGNYGYTF; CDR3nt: TGTGCCAGCAGCCAACAGCGGACAGGAAACTATGGCTACACCTTC
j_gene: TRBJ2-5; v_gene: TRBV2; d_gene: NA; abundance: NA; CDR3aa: CASMLGQEAETQYF; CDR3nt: TGTGCCAGCATGCTAGGACAAGAGGCGGAGACCCAGTACTTC
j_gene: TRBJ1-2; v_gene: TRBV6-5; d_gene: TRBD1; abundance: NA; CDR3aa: CASRPGTGFGYTF; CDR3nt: TGTGCCAGCAGACCCGGGACAGGGTTTGGCTACACCTTC
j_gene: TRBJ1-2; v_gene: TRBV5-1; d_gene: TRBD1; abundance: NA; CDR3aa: CASSLGTGRDGYTF; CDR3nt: TGCGCCAGCAGCTTAGGGACAGGGCGGGATGGCTACACCTTC
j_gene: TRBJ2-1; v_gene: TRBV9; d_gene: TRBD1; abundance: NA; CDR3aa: CASSHTTGTGFYNEQFF; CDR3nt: TGTGCCAGCAGCCATACGACCGGGACAGGGTTCTACAATGAGCAGTTCTTC
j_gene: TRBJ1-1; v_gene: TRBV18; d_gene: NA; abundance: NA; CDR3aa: CASSPPGRALEAFF; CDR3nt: TGTGCCAGCTCACCACCAGGCAGGGCCCTAGAAGCTTTCTTT
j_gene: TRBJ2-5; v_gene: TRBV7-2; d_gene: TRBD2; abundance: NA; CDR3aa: CASSFLSPPSGGSETQYF; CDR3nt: TGTGCCAGCAGCTTTCTGTCTCCTCCTAGCGGGGGGTCGGAGACCCAGTACTTC
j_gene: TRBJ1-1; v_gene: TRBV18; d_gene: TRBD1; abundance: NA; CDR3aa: CASSLRQGGLFTEAFF; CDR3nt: TGTGCCAGCTCACTCCGACAGGGTGGGTTGTTCACTGAAGCTTTCTTT
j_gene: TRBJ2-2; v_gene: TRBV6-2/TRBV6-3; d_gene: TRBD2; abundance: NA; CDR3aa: CASSYGGLAAGELFF; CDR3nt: TGTGCCAGCAGTTACGGGGGACTAGCAGCCGGGGAGCTGTTTTTT
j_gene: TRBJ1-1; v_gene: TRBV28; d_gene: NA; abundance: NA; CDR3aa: CASRPTVNTEAFF; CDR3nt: TGTGCCAGCAGGCCTACAGTGAACACTGAAGCTTTCTTT
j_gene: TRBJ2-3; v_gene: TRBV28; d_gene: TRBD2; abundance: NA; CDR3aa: CASRFGLAGRADTQYF; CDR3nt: TGTGCCAGCAGATTTGGTCTAGCGGGACGGGCAGATACGCAGTATTTT
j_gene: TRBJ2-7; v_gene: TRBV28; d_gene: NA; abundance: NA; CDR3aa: CASRDSLDEQYF; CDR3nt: TGTGCCAGCCGGGACTCCTTGGACGAGCAGTACTTC
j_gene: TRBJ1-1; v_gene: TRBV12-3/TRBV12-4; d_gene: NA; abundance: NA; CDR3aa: CASSDSSNTEAFF; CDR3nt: TGTGCCAGCAGCGACAGTAGTAACACTGAAGCTTTCTTT
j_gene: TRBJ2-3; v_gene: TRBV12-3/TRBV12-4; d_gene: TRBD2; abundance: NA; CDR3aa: CASSRTSVTQYF; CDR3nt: TGTGCCAGCAGTAGGACTAGCGTTACGCAGTATTTT
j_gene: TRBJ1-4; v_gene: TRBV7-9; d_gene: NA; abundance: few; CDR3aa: CASSQDQGLFF; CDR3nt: TGTGCCAGCAGTCAAGACCAGGGGCTGTTTTTT
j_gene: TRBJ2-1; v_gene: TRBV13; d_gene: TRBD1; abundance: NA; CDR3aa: CASSPEQGPPDEQFF; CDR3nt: TGTGCCAGCTCCCCGGAACAGGGGCCTCCGGATGAGCAGTTCTTC
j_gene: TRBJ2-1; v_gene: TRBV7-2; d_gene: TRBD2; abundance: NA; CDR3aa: CASSSGLAGGFDEQFF; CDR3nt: TGTGCCAGCAGCTCGGGACTAGCGGGGGGTTTTGATGAGCAGTTCTTC
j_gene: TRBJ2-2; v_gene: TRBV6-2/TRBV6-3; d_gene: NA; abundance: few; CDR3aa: CASSYSVGELFF; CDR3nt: TGTGCCAGCAGTTACTCCGTCGGGGAGCTGTTTTTT
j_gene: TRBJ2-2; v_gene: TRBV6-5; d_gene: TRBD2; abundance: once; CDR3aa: CASSLLAGSNTGELFF; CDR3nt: TGTGCCAGCAGTTTATTAGCGGGATCGAACACCGGGGAGCTGTTTTTT
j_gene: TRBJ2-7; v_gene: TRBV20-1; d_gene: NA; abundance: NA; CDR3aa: CSARTTYEQYF; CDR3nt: TGCAGTGCAAGGACAACCTACGAGCAGTACTTC
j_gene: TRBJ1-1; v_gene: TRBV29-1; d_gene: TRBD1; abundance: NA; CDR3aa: CSALDRGRAEAFF; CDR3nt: TGCAGCGCCCTGGACAGGGGGCGGGCTGAAGCTTTCTTT
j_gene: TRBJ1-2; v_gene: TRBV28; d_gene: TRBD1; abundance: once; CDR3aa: CASSYSRTGGRGYTF; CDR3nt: TGTGCCAGCAGCTACTCACGGACAGGGGGAAGGGGCTACACCTTC
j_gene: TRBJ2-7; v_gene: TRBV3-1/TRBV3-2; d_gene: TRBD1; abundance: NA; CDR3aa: CASSQGTGSEQYF; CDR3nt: TGTGCCAGCAGCCAGGGGACAGGGAGCGAGCAGTACTTC
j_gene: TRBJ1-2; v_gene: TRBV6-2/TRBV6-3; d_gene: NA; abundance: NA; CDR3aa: CASSTTGQDYGYTF; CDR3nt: TGTGCCAGCAGCACAACAGGGCAGGACTATGGCTACACCTTC